This T cell receptor (beta chain) is drawn from a study of blood T cells in healthy people across ages. Looking at the study overall: For every two T cells, template switching captured about one barcoded beta molecule.

General study points: Compared with aged donors, long-lived donors showed fewer expanded clones, suggesting selection.

Alongside a J-beta primer mix, a sample-barcoded 5' primer served in a second PCR lasting about 7 to 11 cycles. TCRdb reanalysed the 5' RACE reads using MiXCR and keeps one entry per CDR3 protein. The sample consists of 1,100,000 or so distinct CDR3 sequences, roughly 45% of them appearing once. In regard to this clonotype: Its antigen is currently unknown.

Germline CDR1 MDHEN, CDR2 SYDVKM. The CDR3 spans 19 residues. V dropped 6 bases and J dropped 0; count of bases not matched to a gene: 16. The sequence was obtained from a woman in her sixties in good health. The specimen sequenced was blood. The rearrangement links TRBV28 to TRBJ1-3; 8 nucleotides align to TRBD1. CDR3 bases: TGTGCCAGCAGGCACCGATGGGGGGACAGGATATCCTCTGGAAACACCATATATTTT. It codes for CASRHRWGDRISSGNTIYF.